The 2 T cell receptor beta chains below come from one sample, sequenced in a study of identifying expanded T cells in peripheral blood. Generated by immunoSEQ multiplex PCR, the TCRdb table keeps only in-frame clones and is missing some. The repertoire includes tens of thousands of clones, 70% to 90% of them detected once, and around 2.8% sits in the top ten. The sample consisted of blood. These TCRs come from a person between 18 and 75 years old in good health.

This chain connects TRBV19 to TRBJ2-7; D is undetermined. There are 14 residues in the CDR3. V lost 1 base to trimming and J lost 2 bases, with 9 bases between them. In germline, CDR1 is LNHDA, CDR2 SQIVND (reference sequence). CDR3 in DNA: TGTGCCAGTAGTATAGGTGGCGGCCCCTACGAGCAGTACTTC. It specifies CASSIGGGPYEQYF.

The CDR3 DNA follows: TGTGCCAGCAGCTTAAGCGGGAGGGCCTACGAGCAGTACTTC. This codes for CASSLSGRAYEQYF. The chain recombines TRBV7-9 with TRBJ2-5; TRBD2 agrees at 10 bases. Matching the DNA end better, TRBJ2-7 makes the J call doubtful. This CDR3 region has 14 residues. Germline loops: CDR1 SEHNR, CDR2 FQNEAQ (reference sequence).